These 16 T cell receptor beta chains came from one sample sequenced in a study of cytomegalovirus exposure and HLA in healthy donors. 13 Jbeta primers and 60 Vbeta primers were used for the PCR. Produced via immunoSEQ multiplex PCR; TCRdb's table is partial and in-frame only. The table has 95,000 to 150,000 clones, around 74% seen once. The sample comprised PBMCs. All receptors derive from a man aged 60-69 years in good health and CMV-seropositive.

Only a few counts were recorded for this clone. V and J are TRBV7-8 and TRBJ1-1, with D possibly matching TRBD1 (5 bases). Germline V gene data show CDR1 as SGHVS and CDR2 as FQNEAQ. V lost 5 bases and J 1 base, leaving 11 bases between the germline ends. The length of the CDR3 is 14 residues. CDR3 sequence reads: CASSTDRENTEAFF. The DNA for the CDR3 is TGTGCCAGCAGCACCGACAGAGAGAACACTGAAGCTTTCTTT.

This clone turned up a few times. The chain has TRBV5-4 and TRBJ1-4; a weak D match, TRBD1 (6 bases). The ends were cut back, 4 bases at V and 12 bases at J, with 16 bases in the middle. The CDR3 contains 13 residues. The germline V gene encodes CDR1 SGHNT and CDR2 YYREEE (reference sequence). The CDR3 DNA reads as TGTGCCAGCAGCCCCCCCAGGGGCCGCCAACTGTTTTTT. Its translation: CASSPPRGRQLFF.

The chain links TRBV27 to TRBJ2-2; 8 positions match TRBD2. There are 15 residues in the CDR3. The trim removed 6 bases at V and 2 bases at J, leaving 5 bases unmatched. Germline V gene data show CDR1 as MNHEY and CDR2 as SMNVEV (reference sequence). CDR3 region: CASRGLGLNTGELFF. The CDR3 nucleotides read TGTGCCAGCAGGGGACTAGGGCTAAACACCGGGGAGCTGTTTTTT.

This chain connects TRBV25-1 to TRBJ1-1, with a possible D match to TRBD1 (5 bases). The CDR3 is made up of 13 amino acids. The germline CDR1 and CDR2 sequences are MGHDK and SYGVNS. Trimming pared 3 bases from V and 7 bases from J, leaving 12 bases between. The CDR3 DNA reads TGTGCCAGCAGTGAGCTCCGGGACTTTGAAGCTTTCTTT. This codes for CASSELRDFEAFF. The full variable domain, completed using reference TRBV25-1 and TRBJ1-1, is EADIYQTPRYLVIGTGKKITLECSQTMGHDKMYWYQQDPGMELHLIHYSYGVNSTEKGDLSSESTVSRIRTEHFPLTLESARPSHTSQYLCASSELRDFEAFFGQGTRLTVV.

The chain couples TRBV5-1 to TRBJ1-1, with D perhaps TRBD1 (5 bases). Looked up from germline, CDR1 is SGHRS and CDR2 is YFSETQ. The CDR3 contains 14 residues. The V end was cut by 1 base, the J end by 1 base, with 8 bases between. The CDR3 here is CASSLLGGNTEAFF. As DNA, the CDR3 is TGCGCCAGCAGCTTGTTGGGGGGGAACACTGAAGCTTTCTTT.

The rearrangement uses TRBV7-2 and TRBJ1-5; D might be TRBD1 (5 bases). The CDR3 loop spans 12 amino acids. The V and J ends lost 5 bases and 4 bases respectively, with 6 bases between them. Germline CDR1 reads SGHTA; CDR2 reads FQGNSA. CDR3 coding DNA: TGTGCCAGCAGCAGACAGAATCAGCCCCAGCATTTT. Translating it yields CASSRQNQPQHF.

The V and J genes are TRBV7-8 and TRBJ2-5; the match to TRBD2 covers 7 bases. Germline V lookup: CDR1 SGHVS, CDR2 FQNEAQ. The J segment lost 7 bases and the V segment lost 5 bases, leaving 13 bases of the junction unmatched. The CDR3 has 15 amino acids. The CDR3 region has the DNA TGTGCCAGCAGCCGCCGACTAGCAACATCGCGGACCCAGTACTTC. It yields the protein CASSRRLATSRTQYF.

The chain employs TRBV2 and TRBJ1-1; tentative D call: TRBD1 (5 bases). Germline V CDR1 and CDR2: SNHLY, FYNNEI. Trimming cost V 4 bases and J 6 bases, with 15 bases left between them. The CDR3 is 14 amino acids. The CDR3 DNA sequence: TGTGCCAGCAGTGGGGACTCCCCAAGGGCTGAAGCTTTCTTT. Translated: CASSGDSPRAEAFF.

This chain connects TRBV7-6 to TRBJ2-2, with 9 nucleotides matching TRBD1. Germline V gene data show CDR1 as SGHVS and CDR2 as FNYEAQ. The CDR3 loop spans 15 amino acids. Germline trimming cut 4 bases from V and 3 bases from J; bases unmatched to any gene: 3. CDR3 DNA: TGTGCCAGCAGCTCCCACAGGGGGCACACCGGGGAGCTGTTTTTT. Its translation is CASSSHRGHTGELFF.

This clone was detected only a few times. V usage is TRBV13 and J usage is TRBJ1-2; 8 nucleotides line up with TRBD1. CDR1 and CDR2 from the germline V gene are PRHDT and FYEKMQ (reference sequence). The CDR3 length is 13 residues. The ends lost 4 bases at V and 6 bases at J; junction bases unmatched: 4. CDR3 amino acids: CASSSRTGHGYTF. The CDR3 bases are TGTGCCAGCAGCTCCCGGACAGGGCATGGCTACACCTTC. Supplemented by reference TRBV13 and TRBJ1-2, the full variable domain reads AAGVIQSPRHLIKEKRETATLKCYPIPRHDTVYWYQQGPGQDPQFLISFYEKMQSDKGSIPDRFSAQQFSDYHSELNMSSLELGDSALYFCASSSRTGHGYTFGSGTRLTVV.

Of note for this clone: Because it lacks the conserved phenylalanine or tryptophan at the end, this CDR3 is likely a read error. The chain joins TRBV5-1 to TRBJ2-7; no definite D call. The V and J ends lost 1 base and 3 bases respectively, with 11 bases between them. The CDR3 is 14 amino acids. The germline V gene encodes CDR1 SGHRS and CDR2 YFSETQ. CDR3: CASSLLAGDYEQYL. CDR3 in DNA: TGCGCCAGCAGCTTGTTGGCAGGAGACTACGAGCAGTACCTC.

V is TRBV6-5 and J is TRBJ1-2; TRBD1 agrees at 8 bases. CDR3 size: 14 residues. The germline V gene has CDR1 MNHEY and CDR2 SVGAGI. The ends lost 0 bases at V and 6 bases at J; junction bases unmatched: 3. In DNA form, the CDR3 reads TGTGCCAGCAGTTACTCGGACAGGGCGGATGGCTACACCTTC. Translation gives CASSYSDRADGYTF.

The chain joins TRBV20-1 to TRBJ1-2; D is unclear. This CDR3 comprises 11 residues. CDR1 and CDR2 from the germline V gene are DFQATT and SNEGSKA (reference sequence). Trimming shortened V by 3 bases and J by 5 bases, and 7 bases separated the two germline ends. The CDR3 nucleotides are TGCAGTGCTAGGACTACATATGGCTACACCTTC. Encoded protein: CSARTTYGYTF.

The chain is built from TRBV5-8 and TRBJ2-5; tentatively, D is TRBD1 (6 bases). V lost 0 bases and J lost 5, with 17 bases in between. The CDR3 totals 16 residues. Germline V gives CDR1 SGHTS, CDR2 YDEGEE. CDR3 nucleotide sequence: TGTGCCAGCAGCTTGGGACAGGCGAGATCGTCTGAGACCCAGTACTTC. Residues: CASSLGQARSSETQYF.

The V call is TRBV9, the J call TRBJ2-7; 9 nucleotides align to TRBD2. This CDR3 comprises 15 residues. Germline loops: CDR1 SGDLS, CDR2 YYNGEE. V gave up 4 bases and J gave up 1 base; unmatched junction bases: 6. For the CDR3, the DNA is TGTGCCAGCAGCAGAACTAGCGGGTGGTCCTACGAGCAGTACTTC. Protein product: CASSRTSGWSYEQYF.

This clone has a handful of counts. The chain combines TRBV19 with TRBJ2-1; 7 nucleotides align to TRBD1. The germline CDR1 and CDR2 sequences are LNHDA and SQIVND (reference sequence). Losses at the gene ends were 5 bases for V and 8 bases for J; bases not matched to a gene: 9. This CDR3 is built from 14 residues. CDR3 residues: CASSSRQGMDEQFF. CDR3 coding DNA: TGTGCCAGTAGTTCTCGACAGGGTATGGATGAGCAGTTCTTC.